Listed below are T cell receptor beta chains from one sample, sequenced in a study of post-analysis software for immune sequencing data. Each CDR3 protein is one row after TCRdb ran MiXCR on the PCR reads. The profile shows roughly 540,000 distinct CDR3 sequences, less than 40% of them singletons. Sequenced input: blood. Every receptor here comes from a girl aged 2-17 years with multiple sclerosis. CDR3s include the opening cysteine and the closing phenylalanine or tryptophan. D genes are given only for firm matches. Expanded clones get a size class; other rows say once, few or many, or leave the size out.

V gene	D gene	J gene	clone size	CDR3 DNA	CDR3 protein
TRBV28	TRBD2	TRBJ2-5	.	TGTGCCAGCAGCCAAGGGGGTAGCGGGGGCCAAGAGACCCAGTACTTC	CASSQGGSGGQETQYF
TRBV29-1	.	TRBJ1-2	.	TGCAGCGTTGAAGTGGACGATGGCTACACCTTC	CSVEVDDGYTF
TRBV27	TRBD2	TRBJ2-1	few	TGTGCCAGCACCGAACGTGGGCTAGCGGGGGTCAATGAGCAGTTCTTC	CASTERGLAGVNEQFF
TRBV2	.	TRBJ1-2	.	TGTGCCAGCAGTGAGCGCGCCGGGACGGCGTTTGGCTACACCTTC	CASSERAGTAFGYTF
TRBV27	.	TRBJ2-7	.	TGTGCCAGCAGGAGGACTCAGTACGAGCAGTACTTC	CASRRTQYEQYF
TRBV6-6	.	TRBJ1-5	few	TGTGCCAGCAGTCATCGGGGAAAGAGTCAGCCCCAGCATTTT	CASSHRGKSQPQHF
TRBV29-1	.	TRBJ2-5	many	TGCAGCGCTGTCGAGGGAGTAGGCCAAGAGACCCAGTACTTC	CSAVEGVGQETQYF
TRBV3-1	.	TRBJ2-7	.	TGTGCCAGCAGCCTCTCGACGGTGTCCGAGCAGTACTTC	CASSLSTVSEQYF
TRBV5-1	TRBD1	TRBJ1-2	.	TGCGCCAGCAGCCTCATACCAGGACAGGCCTTCTATGGCTACACCTTC	CASSLIPGQAFYGYTF
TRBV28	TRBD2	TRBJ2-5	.	TGTGCCAGCAGGAGACGGGGAGGGCAGACCCAGTACTTC	CASRRRGGQTQYF
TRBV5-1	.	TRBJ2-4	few	TGCGCCAGCAGCTTGGGGGGGGAGGACATTCAGTACTTC	CASSLGGEDIQYF
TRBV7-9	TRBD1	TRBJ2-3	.	TGTGCCAGCAACAAGACCGGGACAGGCCCGACAGATACGCAGTATTTT	CASNKTGTGPTDTQYF
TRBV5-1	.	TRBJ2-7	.	TGCGCCAGCAGCGTCCGGGACGGCTACGAGCAGTACTTC	CASSVRDGYEQYF
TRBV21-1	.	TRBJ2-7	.	TGTGCCAGCAGCTCGCGGTCTAGATATTACAATGAGCAGTACTTC	CASSSRSRYYNEQYF
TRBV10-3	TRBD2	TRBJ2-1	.	TGTGCCATCTCGGATAGCGGGGACAATGAGCAGTTCTTC	CAISDSGDNEQFF
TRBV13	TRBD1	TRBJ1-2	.	TGTGCCAGCAGCCACTCCGGGACAGGGCGGTATGGCTACACCTTC	CASSHSGTGRYGYTF
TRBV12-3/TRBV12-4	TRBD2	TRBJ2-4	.	TGTGCCAGTTCAACTGGTCTAGCGGAAAACATTCAGTACTTC	CASSTGLAENIQYF
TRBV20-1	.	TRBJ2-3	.	TGCAGTGCTGGCGGTCCCGAGGGGGACAGCACAGATACGCAGTATTTT	CSAGGPEGDSTDTQYF
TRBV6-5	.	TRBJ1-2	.	TGTGCCAGCTCCCGAGGTCCGGGTGACTATGGCTACACCTTC	CASSRGPGDYGYTF
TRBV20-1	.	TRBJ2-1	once	TGCAGTTCGGACCTTTACAATGAGCAGTTCTTC	CSSDLYNEQFF
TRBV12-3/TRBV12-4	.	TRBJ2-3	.	TGTGCCAGCACCTTATTCGGGGGAGTAGCTAATACGCAGTATTTT	CASTLFGGVANTQYF
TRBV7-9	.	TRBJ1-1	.	TGTGCCAGCAGCCACGGGCCCGGGAAGGTGACTGAAGCTTTCTTT	CASSHGPGKVTEAFF
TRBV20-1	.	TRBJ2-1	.	TGCAGTGCTAGAGATCGGGCTGGCTTCAATGAGCAGTTCTTC	CSARDRAGFNEQFF
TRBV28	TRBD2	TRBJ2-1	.	TGTGCCAGCAGTTTAGGGGCGGGGGGGAACTACAATGAGCAGTTCTTC	CASSLGAGGNYNEQFF
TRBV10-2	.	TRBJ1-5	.	TGCGCCAACACCGCTGAGCTAATGCCGCCCCAGCATTTT	CANTAELMPPQHF
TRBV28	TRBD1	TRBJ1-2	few	TGTGCCAGCAGTAACTACCTCCCCGGACAGGGGAACTATGGCTACACCTTC	CASSNYLPGQGNYGYTF
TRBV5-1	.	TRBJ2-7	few	TGCGCCAGCAGGCTAACCGGGACGGATACTTACGAGCAGTACTTC	CASRLTGTDTYEQYF
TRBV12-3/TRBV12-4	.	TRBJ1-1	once	TGTGCCAGCAGTCCCCAGAACATGAACACTGAAGCTTTCTTT	CASSPQNMNTEAFF
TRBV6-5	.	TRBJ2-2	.	TGTGCCAGCAGTTATCCCTCGGGCACCGGGGAGCTGTTTTTT	CASSYPSGTGELFF
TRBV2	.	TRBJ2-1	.	TGTGCCAGCTTCTACAATGAGCAGTTCTTC	CASFYNEQFF
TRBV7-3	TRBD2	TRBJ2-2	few	TGTGCCAGCAGCCCAACACCTAGCGGGGGGGCCTTTGGCACCGGGGAGCTGTTTTTT	CASSPTPSGGAFGTGELFF
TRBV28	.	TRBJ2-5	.	TGTGCCAGCAGTGGAACAGGGAGTTCGGGTATTCAGACCCAGTACTTC	CASSGTGSSGIQTQYF
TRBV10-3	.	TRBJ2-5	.	TGTGCCATCAGTGAAGGAGACGGGGATCAAGAGACCCAGTACTTC	CAISEGDGDQETQYF
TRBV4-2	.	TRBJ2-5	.	TGTGCCAGCAGCCCAGGGGCGTGGCCTGAGACCCAGTACTTC	CASSPGAWPETQYF
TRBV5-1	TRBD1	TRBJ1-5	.	TGCGCCAGCAGCTTGGACGGGACAGGCAATCAGCCCCAGCATTTT	CASSLDGTGNQPQHF
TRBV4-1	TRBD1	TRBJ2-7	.	TGCGCCAGCAGCCAAGTCGGGACAGGGGTCCACGAGCAGTACTTC	CASSQVGTGVHEQYF
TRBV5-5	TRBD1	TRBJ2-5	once	TGTGCCAGCAGCCCCGCTTTGACAGGGGGCGGGAAGACCCAGTACTTC	CASSPALTGGGKTQYF
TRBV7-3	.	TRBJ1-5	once	TGTGCCAGCCGCTTAGGGCCGGGCCAGCCCCAGCATTTT	CASRLGPGQPQHF
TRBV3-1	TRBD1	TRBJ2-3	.	TGTGCCAGCAGCCACTGGACAGGGATTAGCACAGATACGCAGTATTTT	CASSHWTGISTDTQYF
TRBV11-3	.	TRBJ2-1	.	TGTGCCAGCAGCTTAGATCCTCGAGGGGGGGGCAATGAGCAGTTCTTC	CASSLDPRGGGNEQFF